Below, 11 T cell receptor beta chains from the same sample are listed, as sequenced in a study of blood T cell repertoires in COVID-19. The protocol was immunoSEQ multiplex PCR, while the TCRdb copy is restricted to in-frame clones and leaves out a portion. Of under 200,000 clones in the sample, 70% to 90% were seen once. Sequenced sample: peripheral blood. The source is a man in his forties with acute or convalescent COVID-19.

This chain links TRBV23-1 with TRBJ2-3; D is possibly TRBD2 (7 bases). TRBV23-1 is designated an ORF whose function remains uncertain. Deletions cut 2 bases from V and 2 bases from J, with 29 bases between. The CDR3 covers 21 residues. The chain's CDR3 is CASSQPSAVAGARSTTDTQYF. The CDR3 DNA is TGCGCCAGCAGTCAACCGAGCGCGGTGGCGGGGGCCCGATCAACCACAGATACGCAGTATTTT.

The chain recombines TRBV6-5 with TRBJ1-5, with a possible D match to TRBD1 (6 bases). Trimming stripped 6 bases from V and 0 bases from J, with 12 bases between. In germline, CDR1 is MNHEY, CDR2 SVGAGI. The CDR3 runs 15 residues. CDR3 residues: CASRSRDNSNQPQHF. The CDR3, as DNA: TGTGCCAGCAGATCCCGGGACAATAGCAATCAGCCCCAGCATTTT.

The chain recombines TRBV6-6 with TRBJ1-3; 7 nucleotides line up with TRBD1. This CDR3 region has 15 residues. Germline CDR1 reads MNHNY; CDR2 reads SVGAGI (reference sequence). The V gene end was trimmed by 6 bases and the J gene end by 3 bases; junction bases not matched to a gene: 8. This chain's CDR3 is CASSAQGVGGNTIYF. The CDR3 DNA reads TGTGCCAGCAGCGCCCAGGGGGTCGGTGGAAACACCATATATTTT.

This clone came up once. The chain recombines TRBV3-1 (or the pseudogene TRBV3-2) with TRBJ1-4; 12 positions match TRBD1. V lost 0 bases and J lost 5; bases outside the gene matches: 4. In germline, CDR1 is LGHDT, CDR2 YNNKEL (reference sequence). The CDR3 has 17 residues. The CDR3 region has the DNA TGTGCCAGCAGCCAAGAGGGGACAGGGGGCGCGAATGAAAAACTGTTTTTT. Translating gives CASSQEGTGGANEKLFF.

V and J are TRBV4-1 and TRBJ2-7; 8 bases align to TRBD1. The CDR3 sequence is 14 residues long. Looked up from germline, CDR1 is MGHRA and CDR2 is YSYEKL. The V gene end was trimmed by 5 bases and the J gene end by 2 bases; junction bases not matched to a gene: 5. Here the CDR3 reads CASSIGQGAYEQYF. DNA for the CDR3: TGCGCCAGCAGCATCGGACAGGGAGCCTACGAGCAGTACTTC.

The chain uses TRBV14 and TRBJ2-1, with a tentative D call TRBD1 (5 bases). Germline loops: CDR1 SGHDN, CDR2 FVKESK. V was clipped by 1 base and J by 8 bases, with 15 bases between them. This CDR3 is built from 15 residues. CDR3 bases: TGTGCCAGCAGCCAAGCAGGGTGGCTAAGGGATGAGCAGTTCTTC. Translation: CASSQAGWLRDEQFF.

The chain is built from TRBV6-1 and TRBJ2-7; D is possibly TRBD1 (6 bases). Per the germline V gene, CDR1 is MNHNS and CDR2 is SASEGT. This CDR3 comprises 14 residues. The ends were cut back, 3 bases at V and 1 base at J, with 10 bases in the middle. CDR3 DNA sequence: TGTGCCAGCAGTGAGTGGGGACAATCCTACGAGCAGTACTTC. Amino acid sequence: CASSEWGQSYEQYF.

The chain recombines TRBV19 with TRBJ1-1; no definite D call. The germline gives CDR1 LNHDA, CDR2 SQIVND (reference sequence). The CDR3 covers 13 residues. V lost 5 bases and J 1 base, leaving 8 bases between the germline ends. The DNA of the CDR3 is TGTGCCAGTAGTTGGAGCCGGAACACTGAAGCTTTCTTT. Translation gives CASSWSRNTEAFF.

This chain joins TRBV2 and TRBJ1-4; unclear D gene. Germline CDR1 is SNHLY and CDR2 is FYNNEI. The CDR3 spans 13 residues. The V gene lost 2 bases and the J gene lost 8 bases, with 9 bases spanning the gap. CDR3: CASSEPTLEKLFF. The CDR3 coding sequence is TGTGCCAGCAGTGAACCAACATTAGAAAAACTGTTTTTT.

Only one count was recorded for this clone. The rearrangement joins TRBV4-2 to TRBJ1-1; D may be TRBD1 (6 bases). CDR1 is LGHNA and CDR2 is YNFKEQ in the germline V gene. Between the trimmed V and J ends, which lost 1 base and 1 base, there was a span of 19 bases. The CDR3 runs to 18 residues. Here the CDR3 reads CASSQVQFRDTQNTEAFF. The CDR3 bases are TGTGCCAGCAGCCAAGTTCAATTTAGGGACACACAGAACACTGAAGCTTTCTTT.

V usage is TRBV5-1 and J usage is TRBJ2-1; D is perhaps TRBD1 (5 bases). Trimming pared 5 bases from V and 4 bases from J, leaving 16 bases between. This CDR3 spans 15 amino acids. Germline V gene sequence: CDR1 SGHRS, CDR2 YFSETQ. This chain's CDR3 is CASRQESSTYNEQFF. The CDR3 DNA follows: TGCGCCAGCAGACAGGAGTCTTCCACATACAATGAGCAGTTCTTC.